The 14 T cell receptor beta chains listed next were all sequenced from one sample in a study of shared clonotypes between healthy human individuals. The table came from immunoSEQ multiplex PCR; TCRdb's copy has only in-frame clones and leaves some out. The sample shows about 100,000 clones, about 67% of them seen only once. Source material: memory CD8+ T cells sorted from blood. This sample's subset: CD45RO+ cells pooled with CCR7-negative TemRA cells. These receptor sequences come from a young woman in good health.

This clone was counted a single time. This chain connects TRBV7-8 to TRBJ2-1; a possible D gene is TRBD2 (6 bases). The germline V gene encodes CDR1 SGHVS and CDR2 FQNEAQ. With 4 bases removed from V and 5 bases from J, the gap between germline ends came to 21 bases. CDR3 length: 17 residues. The CDR3 DNA reads as TGTGCCAGCAGCTCACGCGTGACTAGGTCCCCGAACAATGAGCAGTTCTTC. Protein: CASSSRVTRSPNNEQFF.

This chain joins TRBV7-8 and TRBJ2-7, with TRBD2 matching over 11 bases. Germline V CDR1 and CDR2: SGHVS, FQNEAQ. This CDR3 is 17 amino acids long. With V trimmed by 0 bases and J by 0 bases, 4 bases remained unmatched. The CDR3 reads CASSLATSGSPSYEQYF. The CDR3 DNA sequence: TGTGCCAGCAGCTTAGCAACTAGCGGGAGTCCCTCCTACGAGCAGTACTTC.

The chain joins TRBV28 to TRBJ2-3; D may be TRBD1 (7 bases). The length of the CDR3 is 16 residues. The germline CDR1 and CDR2 sequences are MDHEN and SYDVKM. Trimming removed 5 bases from V and 0 bases from J, with 15 bases in between. The CDR3 DNA sequence: TGTGCCAGCAGTCCCTCCTCAGGGGGGAGCACAGATACGCAGTATTTT. This gives the protein CASSPSSGGSTDTQYF.

This chain joins TRBV4-1 and TRBJ2-7; 11 bases fit TRBD2. CDR1 is MGHRA and CDR2 is YSYEKL in the germline V gene. This CDR3 spans 17 amino acids. V was clipped by 0 bases and J by 8 bases; unmatched bases: 12. CDR3 DNA: TGCGCCAGCAGCCAAGATAAGGGTGGTCCTAGCGGGAGGCAGCAGTACTTC. It codes for CASSQDKGGPSGRQQYF.

As regards this clone: This same CDR3 is encoded by further DNA sequences in the sample. The V gene is TRBV28, the J gene TRBJ1-2; D is unclear. The CDR3 is made up of 13 amino acids. V lost 1 base to trimming and J lost 5 bases, with 8 bases between them. Per germline, CDR1 MDHEN and CDR2 SYDVKM. In DNA form, the CDR3 reads TGTGCCAGCAGTTTATCCGGGCTTTATGGCTACACCTTC. It specifies CASSLSGLYGYTF.

This chain connects TRBV15 to TRBJ1-1, with D unresolved. CDR3 size: 12 residues. Germline CDR1 reads LNHNV; CDR2 reads YYDKDF (reference sequence). V lost 0 bases and J lost 7, with 6 bases in between. CDR3 protein: CATSREGREAFF. DNA of the CDR3: TGTGCCACCAGCAGAGAGGGCCGTGAAGCTTTCTTT.

The chain couples TRBV19 to TRBJ2-1; TRBD2 matches at 9 bases. This CDR3 has 14 residues. J gave up 12 bases and V 5 bases, and 11 bases lay outside the gene matches. Germline values: CDR1 LNHDA, CDR2 SQIVND (reference sequence). The CDR3 DNA follows: TGTGCCAGTAGTTTAGCGGGAGAGGTGTCCGGGCAGTTCTTC. As protein: CASSLAGEVSGQFF. Drawing the rest from reference TRBV19 and TRBJ2-1, the complete variable domain is DGGITQSPKYLFRKEGQNVTLSCEQNLNHDAMYWYRQDPGQGLRLIYYSQIVNDFQKGDIAEGYSVSREKKESFPLTVTSAQKNPTAFYLCASSLAGEVSGQFFGPGTRLTVL.

As for this clone: This sample also contains other DNA sequences that code for the same CDR3. The gene calls are TRBV27 and TRBJ2-7; D tentatively fits TRBD1 or TRBD2 (6 bases each). Trimming took 2 bases from V and 3 from J, leaving 11 bases between them. Germline CDR1 is MNHEY and CDR2 is SMNVEV (reference sequence). There are 14 residues in the CDR3. CDR3 in DNA: TGTGCCAGCAGTTTAGCAGGGGAGGACTACGAGCAGTACTTC. Residues: CASSLAGEDYEQYF.

The V and J genes are TRBV5-6 and TRBJ2-2, with TRBD2 identical over 10 bases. This CDR3 has 15 amino acids. V lost 5 bases and J lost 5; bases outside the gene matches: 6. Germline V gene sequence: CDR1 SGHDT, CDR2 YYEEEE. DNA of the CDR3: TGTGCCAGCAGGTCTAGCGGGAGAGATACCGGGGAGCTGTTTTTT. This codes for CASRSSGRDTGELFF.

The sample holds many counts of this clone. The rearrangement joins TRBV2 to TRBJ1-1; tentative D call: TRBD1 (6 bases). The CDR3 is made up of 15 amino acids. V was trimmed by 2 bases and J by 5 bases, leaving 15 bases between them. Germline V CDR1 and CDR2: SNHLY, FYNNEI. The CDR3 here is CASSESRGDGTEAFF. The CDR3 coding sequence is TGTGCCAGCAGTGAAAGTAGGGGGGATGGAACTGAAGCTTTCTTT.

The chain is built from TRBV6-1 and TRBJ1-2, with 7 bases identical to TRBD1. The trim removed 2 bases at V and 6 bases at J, leaving 3 bases unmatched. Per the germline V gene, CDR1 is MNHNS and CDR2 is SASEGT. The CDR3 runs 13 residues. The CDR3 protein is CASSENRGDGYTF. The CDR3 coding sequence is TGTGCCAGCAGTGAAAACAGGGGCGATGGCTACACCTTC.

This clone has more than one count but fewer than ten. The chain uses TRBV10-3 and TRBJ1-1; tentative D call: TRBD1 (6 bases). V was pared by 2 bases and J by 4 bases, with 17 bases between. The CDR3 extends over 16 amino acids. Germline CDR1 reads ENHRY; CDR2 reads SYGVKD. This CDR3 is CAISEVEGDGATEAFF. Here the CDR3 DNA reads TGTGCCATCAGTGAGGTGGAGGGGGACGGTGCCACTGAAGCTTTCTTT.

The chain recombines TRBV6-1 with TRBJ1-5; 9 bases agree with TRBD1. Per the germline V gene, CDR1 is MNHNS and CDR2 is SASEGT. The CDR3 loop spans 15 amino acids. J gave up 5 bases and V 4 bases, and 6 bases lay outside the gene matches. For the CDR3, the DNA is TGTGCCAGCAGTGCCCACGACAGGGGGTATCAGCCCCAGCATTTT. This gives the protein CASSAHDRGYQPQHF.

The chain combines TRBV2 with TRBJ2-1; D is undetermined. The germline V gene encodes CDR1 SNHLY and CDR2 FYNNEI. Trimming cost V 7 bases and J 7 bases, with 11 bases left between them. The CDR3 spans 12 residues. The CDR3 sequence is CASTVGGNEQFF. The CDR3 bases are TGTGCCAGCACTGTCGGTGGGAATGAGCAGTTCTTC.